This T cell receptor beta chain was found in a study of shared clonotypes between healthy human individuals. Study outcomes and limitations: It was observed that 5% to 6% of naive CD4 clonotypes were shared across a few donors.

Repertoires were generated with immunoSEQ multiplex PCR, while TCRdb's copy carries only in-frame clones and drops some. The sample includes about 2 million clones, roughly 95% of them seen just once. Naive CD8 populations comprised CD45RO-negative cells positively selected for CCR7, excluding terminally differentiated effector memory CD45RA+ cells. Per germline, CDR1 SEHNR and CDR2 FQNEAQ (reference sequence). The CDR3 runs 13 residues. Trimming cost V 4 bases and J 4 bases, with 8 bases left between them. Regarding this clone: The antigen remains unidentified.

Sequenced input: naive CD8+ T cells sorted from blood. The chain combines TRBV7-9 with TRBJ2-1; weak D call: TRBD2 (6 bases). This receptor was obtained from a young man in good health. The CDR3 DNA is TGTGCCAGCAGCTCGACTAGATACAATGAGCAGTTCTTC. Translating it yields CASSSTRYNEQFF.